What follows are 3 T cell receptor beta chains derived from one specimen sequenced in a study of high-grade serous ovarian cancer treatment subgroups. Tumor samples were taken before definitive surgery or chemotherapy. This table comes from immunoSEQ multiplex PCR, and its TCRdb copy is limited to in-frame clones, with some not included. The table records more than 15,000 clones, 75% of them present only once. The sample comprised tumor tissue. The receptors come from a human donor with high-grade serous ovarian cancer.

This chain connects TRBV19 to TRBJ1-2; the D gene is possibly TRBD1 (5 bases). Looked up from germline, CDR1 is LNHDA and CDR2 is SQIVND (reference sequence). V was trimmed by 6 bases and J by 6 bases, leaving 17 bases between them. The CDR3 runs to 14 residues. In DNA form, the CDR3 reads TGTGCCAGTAGCCAAATACAGGTAATGGATGGCTACACCTTC. It translates to CASSQIQVMDGYTF.

This clone was counted a single time. The chain's CDR3 is CASSYNSGAGYEQYF. The CDR3 region has the DNA TGTGCCAGCAGCTACAATTCAGGGGCTGGGTACGAGCAGTACTTC. V gene TRBV11-1 combines with J gene TRBJ2-7; TRBD1 is a possible D gene (6 bases). Looked up from germline, CDR1 is SGHAT and CDR2 is FQDESV (reference sequence). V was clipped by 4 bases and J by 4 bases, with 17 bases between them. The CDR3 consists of 15 residues.

This clone has more than one count but fewer than ten. The gene calls are TRBV5-1 and TRBJ1-4; the D is unclear. This CDR3 region has 16 residues. The V gene's germline CDR1 is SGHRS and CDR2 YFSETQ. Trimming pared 3 bases from V and 0 bases from J, leaving 12 bases between. CDR3 sequence (DNA): TGCGCCAGCAGCTCAGGTCAGGTGGCAACTAATGAAAAACTGTTTTTT. As protein: CASSSGQVATNEKLFF.